The 20 T cell receptor beta chains given below trace back to one sample, sequenced in a study of blood T cell repertoires in COVID-19. Sequencing used immunoSEQ multiplex PCR; TCRdb keeps in-frame clones, though not all of them. This table holds roughly 150,000 clones, roughly 77% found once. Sequencing was performed on peripheral blood. Receptors were obtained from a human donor in a cohort sampled during active COVID-19.

V and J are TRBV6-5 and TRBJ2-7; D gene unclear. The CDR3 length is 13 residues. Germline CDR1 reads MNHEY; CDR2 reads SVGAGI. The V end lost 4 bases, the J end lost 5 bases, and 12 bases lay between the germline ends. The CDR3: CASSSDSPDEQYF. In DNA form, the CDR3 reads TGTGCCAGCAGTTCCGATAGCCCCGACGAGCAGTACTTC.

V and J are TRBV24-1 and TRBJ2-3, with D tentatively TRBD2 (6 bases). V was cut by 9 bases and J by 5 bases, with 11 bases left in between. The CDR3 runs to 12 residues. The germline CDR1 and CDR2 sequences are KGHDR and SFDVKD. CDR3 nucleotide sequence: TGTGCCACCCTTACGGGAGAAGATACGCAGTATTTT. It translates to CATLTGEDTQYF.

The chain combines TRBV10-3 with TRBJ1-6; 8 bases are a match to TRBD1. The germline CDR1 and CDR2 sequences are ENHRY and SYGVKD. The CDR3 is 14 amino acids. V lost 11 bases, J lost 11 bases, and 14 bases stayed unmatched. The DNA for the CDR3 is TGTGCCTCTAAGGGGAACAGGGGGGAAGCACCCCTCCACTTT. It encodes CASKGNRGEAPLHF.

The chain uses TRBV29-1 and TRBJ2-2; D perhaps matches TRBD1 (5 bases). The CDR3 is made up of 12 amino acids. From germline, CDR1 is SQVTM and CDR2 ANQGSEA. V lost 4 bases and J 6 bases, leaving 9 bases between the germline ends. This CDR3 reads CSVGEGAGELFF. Written as DNA, the CDR3 is TGCAGCGTTGGTGAAGGGGCCGGGGAGCTGTTTTTT.

The rearrangement joins TRBV4-1 to TRBJ2-6, with TRBD1 as a possible D gene (5 bases). The CDR3 extends over 16 amino acids. The V and J ends lost 1 base and 2 bases respectively, with 9 bases between them. The germline CDR1 and CDR2 sequences are MGHRA and YSYEKL. The CDR3 DNA reads TGCGCCAGCAGCCAAGGTCCCAGGGCTGGGGCCAACGTCCTGACTTTC. Protein sequence: CASSQGPRAGANVLTF.

V usage is TRBV6-2 or TRBV6-3 and J usage is TRBJ2-2, with D maybe TRBD2 (5 bases). The ends were cut back, 0 bases at V and 6 bases at J, with 11 bases in the middle. Looked up from germline, CDR1 is MNHEY and CDR2 is SVGEGT. CDR3 length: 15 residues. Here the CDR3 reads CASSYSGSGPGELFF. The CDR3 nucleotides read TGTGCCAGCAGTTACTCGGGGAGTGGACCCGGGGAGCTGTTTTTT.

J is TRBJ2-3 and V is TRBV7-2; 10 nucleotides line up with TRBD2. This CDR3 has 15 amino acids. V shed 2 bases and J 6 bases; nucleotides not matched to a gene: 5. CDR1 and CDR2 from the germline V gene are SGHTA and FQGNSA. CDR3 loop: CASSLLAGDGDTQYF. The CDR3 nucleotides read TGTGCCAGCAGCTTACTAGCGGGGGATGGGGATACGCAGTATTTT.

The V call is TRBV30, the J call TRBJ2-2, with D possibly TRBD1 on 5 matching bases. Trimming took 4 bases from V and 4 from J, leaving 10 bases between them. The CDR3 has 13 amino acids. Germline V gives CDR1 GTSNPN, CDR2 SVGIG (reference sequence). Written as DNA, the CDR3 is TGTGCCTGGAAGCCAGGGTCCACCGGGGAGCTGTTTTTT. Protein: CAWKPGSTGELFF.

J is TRBJ2-7 and V is TRBV6-5; D is uncertain. V gave up 7 bases and J gave up 4 bases, with 8 bases separating them. CDR1 is MNHEY and CDR2 is SVGAGI in the germline V gene. CDR3 length: 11 residues. CDR3 coding DNA: TGTGCCAGCACCCTAGAATACGAGCAGTACTTC. Residues: CASTLEYEQYF.

This clone is a singleton in its sample. The chain couples TRBV10-3 to TRBJ1-4, with TRBD1 identical over 7 bases. The V gene's germline CDR1 is ENHRY and CDR2 SYGVKD. The junction had 11 bases not matched to a gene; V was cut back by 2 bases and J by 8 bases. The CDR3 consists of 16 residues. The CDR3 DNA is TGTGCCATCAGTGAGGGACAAGCGACAGGGTGGGAAAAACTGTTTTTT. Its translation is CAISEGQATGWEKLFF.

This clone has a handful of counts. J is TRBJ1-4 and V is TRBV28; 9 nucleotides align to TRBD1. This CDR3 has 16 residues. Germline V gene lookup returns CDR1 MDHEN and CDR2 SYDVKM. V shed 6 bases and J 10 bases; nucleotides not matched to a gene: 15. In DNA form, the CDR3 reads TGTGCCAGCAGGGAGGGACAGGGTATTCGATCACGAAAACTGTTTTTT. Protein sequence: CASREGQGIRSRKLFF.

This chain links TRBV9 with TRBJ2-3; D is perhaps TRBD1 (6 bases). In germline, CDR1 is SGDLS, CDR2 YYNGEE. The CDR3 loop spans 16 amino acids. Trimming took off 1 base at V and 1 base at J, with 13 bases between the two ends. The CDR3: CASSVSGGSGTDTQYF. As DNA, the CDR3 is TGTGCCAGCAGCGTAAGTGGGGGCAGCGGCACAGATACGCAGTATTTT.

This clone is a singleton in its sample. CDR3 region: CASRGTGVGEKLFF. The CDR3 DNA follows: TGTGCCAGCAGGGGGACAGGGGTTGGTGAAAAACTGTTTTTT. This rearrangement joins TRBV6-5 to TRBJ1-4, with 10 bases that match TRBD1. This CDR3 has 14 residues. Looked up from germline, CDR1 is MNHEY and CDR2 is SVGAGI. V lost 6 bases and J lost 7; bases outside the gene matches: 5.

The chain couples TRBV5-4 to TRBJ2-7, with 10 bases lining up with TRBD1. The CDR3 consists of 17 residues. Germline V gives CDR1 SGHNT, CDR2 YYREEE (reference sequence). Trimming took 4 bases from V and 1 from J; bases not matched to a gene: 11. CDR3: CASSLQSRDRGSYEQYF. The CDR3 region has the DNA TGTGCCAGCAGCCTACAATCCCGGGACAGGGGTTCCTACGAGCAGTACTTC. Looking up the rest from reference TRBV5-4 and TRBJ2-7 gives the full variable domain: ETGVTQSPTHLIKTRGQQVTLRCSSQSGHNTVSWYQQALGQGPQFIFQYYREEENGRGNFPPRFSGLQFPNYSSELNVNALELDDSALYLCASSLQSRDRGSYEQYFGPGTRLTVT.

The chain links TRBV6-2 or TRBV6-3 to TRBJ1-5; D unclear. V shed 3 bases and J shed 3 bases, with 9 bases lying between them. The V gene's germline CDR1 is MNHEY and CDR2 SVGEGT. This CDR3 spans 14 amino acids. The CDR3 coding sequence is TGTGCCAGCAGTTATTACGGGGACAATCAGCCCCAGCATTTT. It specifies CASSYYGDNQPQHF.

Remarks on this clone: Other nucleotide sequences from this sample produce the same CDR3. The CDR3 here is CAISEGQGIGQPQHF. CDR3 in DNA: TGTGCCATCAGTGAGGGCCAGGGTATCGGGCAGCCCCAGCATTTT. The chain joins TRBV10-3 to TRBJ1-5; tentative D call: TRBD1 (5 bases). Germline-derived CDR1 and CDR2 are ENHRY and SYGVKD. This CDR3 is built from 15 residues. V was cut by 2 bases and J by 7 bases, with 15 bases left in between.

The CDR3 reads CASSSLGAGVPDTQYF. DNA for the CDR3: TGTGCCAGTAGTTCCCTTGGGGCGGGAGTTCCAGATACGCAGTATTTT. V usage is TRBV19 and J usage is TRBJ2-3, with 7 positions matching TRBD2. This CDR3 comprises 16 residues. The germline V gene has CDR1 LNHDA and CDR2 SQIVND (reference sequence). The V segment lost 5 bases and the J segment 4 bases; nucleotides outside the gene matches: 12.

This clone was counted only a few times. The chain is built from TRBV30 and TRBJ1-1; D might be TRBD1 (5 bases). V was clipped by 8 bases and J by 4 bases, with 17 bases between them. Germline V gives CDR1 GTSNPN, CDR2 SVGIG (reference sequence). CDR3 size: 13 residues. This CDR3 reads CARGALRATEAFF. As DNA, the CDR3 is TGTGCCAGGGGCGCCTTGAGGGCCACTGAAGCTTTCTTT.

This chain uses TRBV13 with TRBJ2-1, with unresolved D. Deletions cut 5 bases from V and 9 bases from J, with 11 bases between. The CDR3 covers 12 residues. Germline assignment: CDR1 PRHDT and CDR2 FYEKMQ (reference sequence). The CDR3 bases are TGTGCCAGCAGCCCCACTTCGGTTGAGCAGTTCTTC. As protein: CASSPTSVEQFF. The whole variable domain, remainder taken from reference TRBV13 and TRBJ2-1, is AAGVIQSPRHLIKEKRETATLKCYPIPRHDTVYWYQQGPGQDPQFLISFYEKMQSDKGSIPDRFSAQQFSDYHSELNMSSLELGDSALYFCASSPTSVEQFFGPGTRLTVL.

This clone was seen only a few times. V and J are TRBV7-6 and TRBJ2-1, with 10 bases lining up with TRBD1. V was clipped by 1 base and J by 8 bases; unmatched bases: 5. This CDR3 is 15 amino acids long. The germline V gene has CDR1 SGHVS and CDR2 FNYEAQ. CDR3 protein: CASSLGQGALDEQFF. CDR3 bases: TGTGCCAGCAGCTTAGGACAGGGGGCTTTGGATGAGCAGTTCTTC.